Listed below are T cell receptor beta chains from one sample, sequenced in a study of blood T cells in healthy people across ages. TCRdb re-derived calls from the 5' RACE reads in MiXCR, one entry per CDR3 protein. The table lists approximately 1,700,000 distinct CDR3 sequences, more than 35% of them singletons. Specimen: blood. The receptors were sampled from a human donor in good health. Both conserved end residues are part of each CDR3. D genes are given only for firm matches. Some rows mark clone size as missing; the rest say once, few, many or name a class of expanded clone.

j_gene,v_gene,abundance,d_gene,CDR3aa,CDR3nt
TRBJ1-6,TRBV6-6,.,.,CASLGPGNSPLHF,TGTGCCAGCTTAGGCCCCGGCAATTCACCCCTCCACTTT
TRBJ1-6,TRBV29-1,.,TRBD1,CSVDPTGEGPLHF,TGCAGCGTTGATCCGACAGGGGAAGGACCCCTCCACTTT
TRBJ1-5,TRBV19,once,.,CASSIGGSVGKPQHF,TGTGCCAGTAGTATAGGGGGCTCGGTGGGCAAGCCCCAGCATTTT
TRBJ1-1,TRBV12-3/TRBV12-4,.,.,CASTTAQNTEAFF,TGTGCCAGCACCACCGCCCAGAACACTGAAGCTTTCTTT
TRBJ1-6,TRBV6-5,.,.,CASSYGGRDSPLHF,TGTGCCAGCAGTTACGGGGGGCGAGATTCACCCCTCCACTTT
TRBJ2-7,TRBV5-5,.,.,CASSTGPLLYEQYF,TGTGCCAGCAGCACCGGGCCGCTCCTCTACGAGCAGTACTTC
TRBJ2-6,TRBV11-2,.,TRBD1,CASSFPVKRDRGRWSGANVLTF,TGTGCCAGCAGCTTCCCTGTTAAGCGGGACAGGGGGCGATGGTCCGGGGCCAACGTCCTGACTTTC
TRBJ2-1,TRBV4-1,.,.,CASSQDQGSNEQFF,TGCGCCAGCAGCCAAGACCAAGGTTCAAATGAGCAGTTCTTC
TRBJ1-2,TRBV12-3/TRBV12-4,many,.,CASTDALSGYTF,TGTGCCAGCACTGATGCCTTATCTGGCTACACCTTC
TRBJ1-2,TRBV29-1,.,.,CSVESSADYGYTF,TGCAGCGTTGAATCGTCAGCTGACTATGGCTACACCTTC
TRBJ2-7,TRBV10-3,.,TRBD1,CAIVDRSNEQYF,TGTGCCATCGTGGACAGGTCTAACGAGCAGTACTTC
TRBJ2-6,TRBV5-1,.,TRBD1,CASSVSGTGSSGANVLTF,TGCGCCAGCAGCGTTTCCGGGACAGGGTCCTCTGGGGCCAACGTCCTGACTTTC
TRBJ2-3,TRBV9,.,TRBD2,CASSITSARLDTQYF,TGTGCCAGCAGCATAACTAGCGCACGTTTGGATACGCAGTATTTT
TRBJ2-3,TRBV24-1,.,TRBD1,CATSKAGTGTDTQYF,TGTGCCACCAGTAAGGCAGGGACAGGCACAGATACGCAGTATTTT
TRBJ1-4,TRBV5-5,.,.,CVSSSYTTTNEKLFF,TGTGTCAGCAGCTCCTACACAACAACTAATGAAAAACTGTTTTTT
TRBJ1-5,TRBV7-2,.,.,CASSSPRGEGVNQPQHF,TGTGCCAGCAGCTCCCCGCGAGGAGAGGGGGTCAATCAGCCCCAGCATTTT
TRBJ1-1,TRBV7-2,.,.,CASSKTAVYTEAFF,TGTGCCAGCAGCAAGACAGCCGTATACACTGAAGCTTTCTTT
TRBJ2-1,TRBV7-3,few,.,CASSPREGYNEQFF,TGTGCCAGCAGCCCTCGAGAGGGCTACAATGAGCAGTTCTTC
TRBJ2-7,TRBV28,few,TRBD1,CASSFEGATHEQYF,TGTGCCAGCAGTTTTGAGGGGGCGACCCACGAGCAGTACTTC
TRBJ2-1,TRBV20-1,.,TRBD2,CSATGTSGGYNEQFF,TGCAGTGCTACTGGGACTAGCGGGGGGTACAATGAGCAGTTCTTC
TRBJ2-5,TRBV27,.,.,CASSLSMGEQYF,TGTGCCAGCAGTTTATCCATGGGGGAGCAGTACTTC
TRBJ1-2,TRBV28,.,TRBD1,CASSLPDRGTYGYTF,TGTGCCAGCAGTCTCCCGGACAGGGGAACCTATGGCTACACCTTC
TRBJ1-2,TRBV28,few,.,CASSYHSLYGYTF,TGTGCCAGCAGTTATCACAGCCTCTATGGCTACACCTTC
TRBJ1-5,TRBV15,.,.,CATSHRRAYNQPQHF,TGTGCCACCAGCCATAGGAGGGCCTACAATCAGCCCCAGCATTTT
TRBJ2-7,TRBV7-2,few,TRBD2,CASSTGLAVPYEQYF,TGTGCCAGCAGCACAGGACTAGCGGTTCCCTACGAGCAGTACTTC
TRBJ1-2,TRBV9,.,.,CASSVAPEAGYGYTF,TGTGCCAGCAGCGTAGCCCCAGAGGCTGGCTATGGCTACACCTTC
TRBJ2-5,TRBV29-1,many,.,CSVTPPGPETQYF,TGCAGCGTCACCCCTCCGGGACCTGAGACCCAGTACTTC
TRBJ1-2,TRBV29-1,few,.,CSLLGVGGYTF,TGCAGCCTCCTCGGGGTAGGCGGCTACACCTTC
TRBJ2-1,TRBV4-3,.,.,CASSHNNGQFF,TGCGCCAGCAGCCACAACAATGGGCAGTTCTTC
TRBJ1-4,TRBV30,few,.,CAWSSPGEGKLFF,TGTGCCTGGTCTTCCCCGGGGGAAGGAAAACTGTTTTTT
TRBJ2-1,TRBV20-1,few,.,CSALPLRPTENNEQFF,TGCAGTGCCTTACCCCTCCGGCCAACAGAAAACAATGAGCAGTTCTTC
TRBJ2-3,TRBV12-3/TRBV12-4,.,TRBD2,CASRRTSAGTDTQYF,TGTGCCAGCAGACGGACTAGCGCTGGAACAGATACGCAGTATTTT
TRBJ2-3,TRBV6-6,.,.,CASSTRDGNTDTQYF,TGTGCCAGCAGCACCCGGGACGGGAACACAGATACGCAGTATTTT
TRBJ1-6,TRBV6-5,.,.,CASSYSTTGSPLHF,TGTGCCAGCAGTTATTCGACGACGGGGTCACCCCTCCACTTT
TRBJ2-7,TRBV4-1,.,TRBD2,CASSQGGGVPPYEQYF,TGCGCCAGCAGCCAAGGCGGGGGGGTTCCCCCCTACGAGCAGTACTTC
TRBJ2-6,TRBV28,.,.,CASSRRGGKVGSEGANVLTF,TGTGCCAGCAGTCGTAGGGGCGGAAAGGTCGGGTCGGAGGGGGCCAACGTCCTGACTTTC
TRBJ1-4,TRBV6-5,once,.,CASSSLGGSALGGEKLFF,TGTGCCAGCAGTTCCCTGGGAGGAAGCGCCCTTGGCGGTGAAAAACTGTTTTTT
TRBJ2-5,TRBV7-8,.,.,CASSFRQAAGETQYF,TGTGCCAGCAGCTTTCGACAGGCCGCCGGAGAGACCCAGTACTTC
TRBJ1-1,TRBV12-3/TRBV12-4,.,.,CASRLQGGNTEAFF,TGTGCCAGCAGGCTCCAGGGCGGTAACACTGAAGCTTTCTTT
TRBJ2-5,TRBV9,.,.,CASSVSSTGETQYF,TGTGCCAGCAGCGTATCTTCGACGGGAGAGACCCAGTACTTC
TRBJ1-2,TRBV7-2,.,TRBD1,CASSLVWDSTYGYTF,TGTGCCAGCAGCTTAGTGTGGGACAGCACCTATGGCTACACCTTC
TRBJ2-1,TRBV25-1,.,.,CASSEFTESYNEQFF,TGTGCAAGCAGTGAATTTACGGAGTCCTACAATGAGCAGTTCTTC
TRBJ2-6,TRBV5-1,.,.,CASSSEPGANVLTF,TGCGCCAGCAGCTCGGAACCCGGGGCCAACGTCCTGACTTTC
TRBJ2-5,TRBV7-2,.,.,CASSSFRSAETQYF,TGTGCCAGCAGCTCATTTAGGTCGGCGGAGACCCAGTACTTC
TRBJ1-2,TRBV6-2/TRBV6-3,.,TRBD1,CASSRQGEPPHYGYTF,TGTGCCAGCAGTCGACAGGGGGAGCCTCCGCACTATGGCTACACCTTC
TRBJ2-5,TRBV2,.,.,CASRRGGPAQETQYF,TGTGCCAGCAGGAGGGGGGGACCCGCCCAAGAGACCCAGTACTTC
TRBJ2-1,TRBV14,.,.,CASSRWTTTGLLYNEQFF,TGTGCCAGCAGCCGATGGACGACGACAGGCTTACTATACAATGAGCAGTTCTTC
TRBJ2-3,TRBV20-1,.,TRBD2,CSVSTGGVGDTQYF,TGCAGTGTTTCGACCGGGGGGGTCGGAGATACGCAGTATTTT
TRBJ2-3,TRBV10-3,many,TRBD1,CAISATGGVDGTQYF,TGTGCCATCAGTGCTACAGGGGGAGTCGACGGTACGCAGTATTTT
TRBJ2-1,TRBV9,.,TRBD2,CASSVEHVAGAYNEQFF,TGTGCCAGCAGCGTAGAACACGTAGCGGGGGCCTACAATGAGCAGTTCTTC